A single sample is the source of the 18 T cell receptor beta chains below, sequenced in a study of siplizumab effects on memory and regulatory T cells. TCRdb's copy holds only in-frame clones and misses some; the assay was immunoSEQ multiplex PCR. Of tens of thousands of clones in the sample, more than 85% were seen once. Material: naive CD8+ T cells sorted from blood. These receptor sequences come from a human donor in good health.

The CDR3: CASSSGQGAYYGYTF. CDR3 nucleotide sequence: TGTGCCAGCAGCTCGGGACAGGGGGCTTATTATGGCTACACCTTC. The rearrangement uses TRBV7-6 and TRBJ1-2; 12 nucleotides align to TRBD1. V gave up 4 bases and J gave up 5 bases; unmatched junction bases: 5. The CDR3 extends over 15 amino acids. The V gene's germline CDR1 is SGHVS and CDR2 FNYEAQ.

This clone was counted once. CDR3 in DNA: TGTGCCAGCAGTTCGCTACGATACAATGAGCAGTTCTTC. Translated: CASSSLRYNEQFF. This chain connects TRBV27 to TRBJ2-1; D unclear. V gave up 4 bases and J gave up 4 bases, with 8 bases separating them. This CDR3 comprises 13 residues. Germline CDR1 MNHEY, CDR2 SMNVEV (reference sequence).

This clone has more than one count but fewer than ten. The CDR3 DNA reads TGTGCCAGCAGCTTGGTCGACACTGAAGCTTTCTTT. Amino acids: CASSLVDTEAFF. The gene calls are TRBV5-6 and TRBJ1-1; D gene ambiguous. The CDR3 is 12 residues long. Between the trimmed V and J ends, which lost 0 bases and 3 bases, there was a span of 3 bases. In germline, CDR1 is SGHDT, CDR2 YYEEEE. The full variable domain, in which reference TRBV5-6 and TRBJ1-1 provide the parts outside the CDR3, is DAGVTQSPTHLIKTRGQQVTLRCSPKSGHDTVSWYQQALGQGPQFIFQYYEEEERQRGNFPDRFSGHQFPNYSSELNVNALLLGDSALYLCASSLVDTEAFFGQGTRLTVV.

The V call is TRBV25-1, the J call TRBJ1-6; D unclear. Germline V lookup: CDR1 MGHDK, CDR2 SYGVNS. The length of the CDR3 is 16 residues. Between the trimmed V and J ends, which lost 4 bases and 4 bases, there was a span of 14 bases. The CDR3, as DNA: TGTGCCAGCAGTGCAGAAGGTATTTTATATAATTCACCCCTCCACTTT. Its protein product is CASSAEGILYNSPLHF.

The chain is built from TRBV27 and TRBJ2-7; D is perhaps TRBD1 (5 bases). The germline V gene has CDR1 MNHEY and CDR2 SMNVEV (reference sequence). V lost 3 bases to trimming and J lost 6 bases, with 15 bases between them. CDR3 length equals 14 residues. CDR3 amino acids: CASSFRLQGGEQYF. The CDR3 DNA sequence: TGTGCCAGCAGTTTCCGGCTCCAGGGTGGCGAGCAGTACTTC.

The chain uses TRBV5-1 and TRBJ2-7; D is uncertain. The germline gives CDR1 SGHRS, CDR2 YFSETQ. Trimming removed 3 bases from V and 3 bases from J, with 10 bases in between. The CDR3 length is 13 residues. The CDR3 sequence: CASSSGSYYEQYF. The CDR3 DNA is TGCGCCAGCAGCTCTGGGTCCTACTACGAGCAGTACTTC.

In DNA form, the CDR3 reads TGTGCCAGCAGTTACTCCTTAGTAAACACCGGGGAGCTGTTTTTT. This encodes CASSYSLVNTGELFF. V gene TRBV6-5 combines with J gene TRBJ2-2; D is undetermined. V shed 0 bases and J shed 2 bases, with 7 bases lying between them. CDR1 is MNHEY, CDR2 SVGAGI, per germline. This CDR3 has 15 amino acids.

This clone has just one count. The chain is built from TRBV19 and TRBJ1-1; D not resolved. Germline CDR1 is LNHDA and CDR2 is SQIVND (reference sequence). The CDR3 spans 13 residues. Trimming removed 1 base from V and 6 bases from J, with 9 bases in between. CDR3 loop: CASSIGPVSEAFF. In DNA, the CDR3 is TGTGCCAGTAGTATAGGTCCCGTTTCTGAAGCTTTCTTT.

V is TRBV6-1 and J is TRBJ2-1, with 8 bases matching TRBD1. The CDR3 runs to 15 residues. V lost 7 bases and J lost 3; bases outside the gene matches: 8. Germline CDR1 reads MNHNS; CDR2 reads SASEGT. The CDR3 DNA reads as TGTGCCAGCACCACAAGGGACAGGCGCTACAATGAGCAGTTCTTC. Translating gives CASTTRDRRYNEQFF.

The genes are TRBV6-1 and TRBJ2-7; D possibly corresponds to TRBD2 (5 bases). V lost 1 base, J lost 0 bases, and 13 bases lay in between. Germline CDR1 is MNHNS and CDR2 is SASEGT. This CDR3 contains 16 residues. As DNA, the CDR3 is TGTGCCAGCAGTGAAGGTCCGGGATCGAGCTCCTACGAGCAGTACTTC. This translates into CASSEGPGSSSYEQYF.

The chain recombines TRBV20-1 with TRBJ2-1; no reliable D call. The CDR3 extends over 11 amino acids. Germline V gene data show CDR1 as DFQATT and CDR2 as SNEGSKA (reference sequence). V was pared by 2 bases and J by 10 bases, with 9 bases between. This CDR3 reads CSARPGLEQFF. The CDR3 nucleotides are TGCAGTGCTAGACCGGGTCTCGAGCAGTTCTTC.

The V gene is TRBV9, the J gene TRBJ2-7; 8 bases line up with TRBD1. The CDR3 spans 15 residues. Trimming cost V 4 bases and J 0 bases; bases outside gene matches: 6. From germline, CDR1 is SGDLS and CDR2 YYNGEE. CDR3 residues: CASSPGQGSSYEQYF. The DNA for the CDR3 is TGTGCCAGCAGCCCCGGACAGGGAAGCTCCTACGAGCAGTACTTC.

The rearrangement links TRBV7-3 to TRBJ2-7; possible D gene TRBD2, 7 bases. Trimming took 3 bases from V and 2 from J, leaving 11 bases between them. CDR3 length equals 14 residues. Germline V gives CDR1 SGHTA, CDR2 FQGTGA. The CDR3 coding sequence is TGTGCCAGCAGCTTGGGGGCGGGGGCCTACGAGCAGTACTTC. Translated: CASSLGAGAYEQYF.

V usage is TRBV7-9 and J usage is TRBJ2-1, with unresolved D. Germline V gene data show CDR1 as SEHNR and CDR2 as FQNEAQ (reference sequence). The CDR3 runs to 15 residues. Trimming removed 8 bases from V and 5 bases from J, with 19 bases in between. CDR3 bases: TGTGCCAGCCGCGCCACCCTAGTATATCACAATGAGCAGTTCTTC. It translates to CASRATLVYHNEQFF.

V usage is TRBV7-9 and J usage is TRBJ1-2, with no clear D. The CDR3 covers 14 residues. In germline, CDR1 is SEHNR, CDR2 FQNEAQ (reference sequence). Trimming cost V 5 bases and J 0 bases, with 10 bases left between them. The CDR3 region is CASSPMTPNYGYTF. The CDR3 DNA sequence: TGTGCCAGCAGCCCTATGACCCCTAACTATGGCTACACCTTC.

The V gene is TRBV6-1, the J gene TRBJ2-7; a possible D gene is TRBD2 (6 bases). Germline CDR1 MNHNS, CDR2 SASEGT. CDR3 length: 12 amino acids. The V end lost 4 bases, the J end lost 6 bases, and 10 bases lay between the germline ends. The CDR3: CASSGLGGEQYF. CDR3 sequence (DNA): TGTGCCAGCAGTGGGCTGGGGGGCGAGCAGTACTTC.

CDR3 nucleotides: TGTGCCAGCAGTTCCCCAGGGGGGTCCTACGAGCAGTACTTC. It is translated as CASSSPGGSYEQYF. V is TRBV27 and J is TRBJ2-5; tentative D call: TRBD1 (7 bases). Near its end, the DNA agrees better with TRBJ2-7, so the J call may be wrong. CDR3 length: 14 residues. The germline V gene has CDR1 MNHEY and CDR2 SMNVEV (reference sequence).

This chain's CDR3 is CASSLLGGAYEQYF. CDR3 in DNA: TGCGCCAGCAGCCTCCTAGGAGGGGCCTACGAGCAGTACTTC. The chain has TRBV4-1 and TRBJ2-7, with D possibly TRBD2 on 6 matching bases. CDR3 length: 14 amino acids. Trimming left V 4 bases short and J 2 bases short, with 12 bases between. CDR1 is MGHRA, CDR2 YSYEKL, per germline.